This T cell receptor beta chain comes out of a study of cytomegalovirus exposure and HLA in healthy donors. Study-wide context: The early release's HLA-typed donors yielded tens of millions of unique TCRs.

PCR amplification relied on 60 Vbeta primers (plus 13 Jbeta primers). In the source study's methods: Approximately 12 million of some 80 million unique TCR beta chains were shared, per a later count. Assay: immunoSEQ multiplex PCR; the TCRdb copy retains only in-frame clones and omits some. V and J calls and clone size are as listed in that table; D and trimming were resolved from the DNA. The data include tens of thousands of clones; the top ten clones carry more than 5.5%. This CDR3 comprises 14 residues. Per germline, CDR1 KGHSH and CDR2 LQKENI. Trimming left V 0 bases short and J 6 bases short, with 12 bases between.

The source is a young man in good health and CMV-seronegative. The chain joins TRBV18 to TRBJ2-7, with D perhaps TRBD2 (7 bases). Sequenced sample: PBMCs. In DNA, the CDR3 is TGTGCCAGCTCACCACCGGCGGGGGCAGGCGAGCAGTACTTC. It translates to CASSPPAGAGEQYF.